The rows below give T cell receptor beta chains drawn from one sample of a study of beta chain features in type 1 diabetes. The table came from immunoSEQ multiplex PCR; TCRdb's copy has only in-frame clones and leaves some out. The sample has about 150,000 clones, over 9% seen once. The sample taken for sequencing was central memory CD4+ T cells from blood. The receptors here all came from a man under 40 with type 1 diabetes. The CDR3 runs from the conserved cysteine through the conserved F or W. The order of the fields is J gene, V gene, D gene, clone size, CDR3 length, CDR3 protein, CDR3 DNA. A D gene is named only where the DNA matches it firmly. Size values are once, few and many counts, or a class for expanded clones, and some rows have none.

j_call: TRBJ1-1
v_call: TRBV30
d_call: .
clone_size: few
cdr3_length: 11
cdr3_aa: CAWSQGLEAFF
cdr3_nt: TGTGCCTGGAGCCAGGGTCTCGAAGCTTTCTTT

j_call: TRBJ2-5
v_call: TRBV2
d_call: TRBD2
clone_size: few
cdr3_length: 13
cdr3_aa: CTSGSFGSETQYF
cdr3_nt: TGTACTAGCGGGAGTTTTGGTTCAGAGACCCAGTACTTC

j_call: TRBJ1-4
v_call: TRBV28
d_call: .
clone_size: few
cdr3_length: 15
cdr3_aa: CASSPWDNSNEKLFF
cdr3_nt: TGTGCCAGCAGTCCCTGGGACAATTCTAATGAAAAACTGTTTTTT

j_call: TRBJ2-7
v_call: TRBV12-2
d_call: .
clone_size: few
cdr3_length: 13
cdr3_aa: CASRKGNGYEQYF
cdr3_nt: TGTGCAAGTCGGAAGGGGAATGGGTACGAGCAGTACTTC

j_call: TRBJ1-1
v_call: TRBV28
d_call: .
clone_size: few
cdr3_length: 15
cdr3_aa: CASFRGSLGNTEAFF
cdr3_nt: TGTGCCAGCTTTAGGGGTAGTTTGGGGAACACTGAAGCTTTCTTT

j_call: TRBJ1-5
v_call: TRBV4-2
d_call: .
clone_size: many
cdr3_length: 17
cdr3_aa: CASSQEYLRSGNQPQHF
cdr3_nt: TGTGCCAGCAGCCAAGAATACCTCCGCAGTGGCAATCAGCCCCAGCATTTT

j_call: TRBJ2-7
v_call: TRBV7-2
d_call: .
clone_size: few
cdr3_length: 12
cdr3_aa: CASSKSGLEQYF
cdr3_nt: TGTGCCAGCAGCAAGTCTGGGCTCGAGCAGTACTTC

j_call: TRBJ2-3
v_call: TRBV25-1
d_call: .
clone_size: .
cdr3_length: 16
cdr3_aa: CASSERPGMSTDTQYF
cdr3_nt: TGTGCCAGCAGTGAAAGACCGGGGATGAGCACAGATACGCAGTATTTT

j_call: TRBJ1-5
v_call: TRBV7-8
d_call: .
clone_size: .
cdr3_length: 14
cdr3_aa: CASSLAYSNQPQHF
cdr3_nt: TGTGCCAGCAGCTTAGCGTATAGCAATCAGCCCCAGCATTTT

j_call: TRBJ2-5
v_call: TRBV9
d_call: TRBD2
clone_size: .
cdr3_length: 15
cdr3_aa: CASSPGLAGAETQYF
cdr3_nt: TGTGCCAGCAGCCCGGGACTAGCGGGAGCAGAGACCCAGTACTTC

j_call: TRBJ1-1
v_call: TRBV27
d_call: .
clone_size: few
cdr3_length: 14
cdr3_aa: CASIQRGGTEVAFF
cdr3_nt: TGTGCCAGCATCCAGCGGGGAGGGACCGAGGTAGCTTTCTTT

j_call: TRBJ2-5
v_call: TRBV5-1
d_call: .
clone_size: .
cdr3_length: 14
cdr3_aa: CASSLKGDRETQYF
cdr3_nt: TGCGCCAGCAGCTTGAAGGGGGATCGGGAGACCCAGTACTTC

j_call: TRBJ1-3
v_call: TRBV2
d_call: .
clone_size: .
cdr3_length: 12
cdr3_aa: CASSEAGDTIYF
cdr3_nt: TGTGCCAGCAGTGAAGCAGGAGACACCATATATTTT

j_call: TRBJ2-1
v_call: TRBV30
d_call: .
clone_size: few
cdr3_length: 15
cdr3_aa: CAWSPLGSSYNEQFF
cdr3_nt: TGTGCCTGGAGCCCCCTCGGGAGCTCCTACAATGAGCAGTTCTTC

j_call: TRBJ2-7
v_call: TRBV7-2
d_call: TRBD2
clone_size: few
cdr3_length: 15
cdr3_aa: CASSLSGGPEYEQYF
cdr3_nt: TGTGCCAGCAGCTTATCGGGAGGGCCCGAATACGAGCAGTACTTC

j_call: TRBJ2-3
v_call: TRBV5-4
d_call: TRBD1
clone_size: few
cdr3_length: 16
cdr3_aa: CASSSRQGGPSDTQYF
cdr3_nt: TGTGCCAGCAGCTCCCGACAGGGGGGACCCTCAGATACGCAGTATTTT

j_call: TRBJ1-2
v_call: TRBV29-1
d_call: TRBD1
clone_size: .
cdr3_length: 14
cdr3_aa: CSVVGRQGLYGYTF
cdr3_nt: TGCAGCGTTGTCGGGAGACAGGGTCTCTATGGCTACACCTTC

j_call: TRBJ2-1
v_call: TRBV14
d_call: TRBD2
clone_size: few
cdr3_length: 15
cdr3_aa: CASSQMLAGGHEQFF
cdr3_nt: TGTGCCAGCAGCCAAATGCTAGCGGGAGGCCATGAGCAGTTCTTC

j_call: TRBJ2-1
v_call: TRBV5-1
d_call: TRBD1
clone_size: few
cdr3_length: 14
cdr3_aa: CASSLAPGGNEQFF
cdr3_nt: TGCGCCAGCAGCTTGGCCCCAGGGGGCAATGAGCAGTTCTTC

j_call: TRBJ1-2
v_call: TRBV6-6
d_call: TRBD1
clone_size: .
cdr3_length: 16
cdr3_aa: CGTSRTGASNNYGYTF
cdr3_nt: TGTGGGACGAGTCGGACAGGGGCGTCTAATAACTATGGCTACACCTTC

j_call: TRBJ2-2
v_call: TRBV19
d_call: TRBD1
clone_size: .
cdr3_length: 16
cdr3_aa: CASSMGGQGSAGELFF
cdr3_nt: TGTGCCAGTAGTATGGGAGGACAGGGCAGCGCCGGGGAGCTGTTTTTT

j_call: TRBJ1-2
v_call: TRBV11-2
d_call: .
clone_size: .
cdr3_length: 13
cdr3_aa: CASSRDRSYGYTF
cdr3_nt: TGTGCCAGCAGCCGCGACAGGAGCTATGGCTACACCTTC

j_call: TRBJ2-7
v_call: TRBV4-3
d_call: TRBD1
clone_size: few
cdr3_length: 13
cdr3_aa: CASSQGQAYEQYF
cdr3_nt: TGCGCCAGCAGCCAGGGACAGGCCTACGAGCAGTACTTC

j_call: TRBJ2-1
v_call: TRBV28
d_call: TRBD1
clone_size: few
cdr3_length: 11
cdr3_aa: CATGTGYEQFF
cdr3_nt: TGTGCCACCGGGACAGGGTATGAGCAGTTCTTC

j_call: TRBJ1-5
v_call: TRBV29-1
d_call: TRBD1
clone_size: few
cdr3_length: 13
cdr3_aa: CSARTGDHQPQHF
cdr3_nt: TGCAGCGCCCGGACAGGGGACCATCAGCCCCAGCATTTT

j_call: TRBJ1-1
v_call: TRBV7-8
d_call: .
clone_size: .
cdr3_length: 13
cdr3_aa: CASSWGEGSEAFF
cdr3_nt: TGTGCCAGCAGCTGGGGGGAGGGCTCTGAAGCTTTCTTT

j_call: TRBJ1-1
v_call: TRBV5-1
d_call: .
clone_size: .
cdr3_length: 13
cdr3_aa: CASSSYLDTEAFF
cdr3_nt: TGCGCCAGCAGCTCCTACTTGGACACTGAAGCTTTCTTT

j_call: TRBJ1-5
v_call: TRBV29-1
d_call: TRBD1
clone_size: .
cdr3_length: 14
cdr3_aa: CSAKQGAGNQPQHF
cdr3_nt: TGCAGCGCAAAGCAGGGGGCGGGCAATCAGCCCCAGCATTTT

j_call: TRBJ2-4
v_call: TRBV11-2
d_call: .
clone_size: .
cdr3_length: 11
cdr3_aa: CASSSINIQYF
cdr3_nt: TGTGCCAGCAGCTCAATCAACATTCAGTACTTC

j_call: TRBJ2-2
v_call: TRBV7-9
d_call: TRBD2
clone_size: .
cdr3_length: 15
cdr3_aa: CASSPSGSRGGELFF
cdr3_nt: TGTGCCAGCAGTCCTAGCGGGAGTCGAGGCGGGGAGCTGTTTTTT